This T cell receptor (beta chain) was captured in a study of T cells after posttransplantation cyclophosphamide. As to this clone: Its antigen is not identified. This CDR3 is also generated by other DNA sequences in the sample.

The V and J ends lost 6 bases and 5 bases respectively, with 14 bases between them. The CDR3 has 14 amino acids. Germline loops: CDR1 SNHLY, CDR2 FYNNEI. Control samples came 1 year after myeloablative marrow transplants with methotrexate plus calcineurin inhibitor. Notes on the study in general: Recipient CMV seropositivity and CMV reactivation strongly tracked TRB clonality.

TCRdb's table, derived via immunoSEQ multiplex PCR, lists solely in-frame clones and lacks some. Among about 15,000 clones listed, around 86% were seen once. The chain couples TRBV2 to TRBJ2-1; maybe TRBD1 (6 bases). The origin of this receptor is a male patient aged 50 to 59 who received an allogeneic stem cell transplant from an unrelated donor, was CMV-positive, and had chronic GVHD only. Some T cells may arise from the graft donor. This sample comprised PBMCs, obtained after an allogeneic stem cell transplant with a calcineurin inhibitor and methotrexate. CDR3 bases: TGTGCCAGCAGCAGGGACGGACAGAACAATGAGCAGTTCTTC. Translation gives CASSRDGQNNEQFF.